Following are 10 T cell receptor beta chains from one sample sequenced in a study of T cell responses to AZD1222 COVID-19 vaccine. Assay: immunoSEQ multiplex PCR; the TCRdb copy retains only in-frame clones and omits some. The repertoire holds roughly 80,000 clones, with over 85% as singletons. The sample was peripheral blood, taken on day 0 of AZD1222 vaccination. These receptors were taken from an adult in good health.

The CDR3 DNA sequence: TGTGCCACCAGTGACCTATTAATGAACACTGAAGCTTTCTTT. Protein: CATSDLLMNTEAFF. This chain connects TRBV24-1 to TRBJ1-1, with D unresolved. CDR3 length: 14 residues. Germline CDR1 KGHDR, CDR2 SFDVKD. V gave up 4 bases and J gave up 0 bases, with 8 bases separating them.

The chain uses TRBV6-5 and TRBJ1-5, with D unclear. Trimming took 6 bases from V and 2 from J, leaving 5 bases between them. The CDR3 runs to 12 residues. The germline V gene has CDR1 MNHEY and CDR2 SVGAGI. CDR3 sequence (DNA): TGTGCCAGCAGAGAGGGCAATCAGCCCCAGCATTTT. The encoded protein is CASREGNQPQHF.

The rearrangement uses TRBV6-5 and TRBJ1-6; no reliable D call. Trimming took off 9 bases at V and 3 bases at J, with 12 bases between the two ends. The length of the CDR3 is 14 residues. Germline lookup yields CDR1 MNHEY and CDR2 SVGAGI. The CDR3 DNA reads as TGTGCCAGTTGCCAATCCCTCTATAATTCACCCCTCCACTTT. Amino acid sequence: CASCQSLYNSPLHF.

The chain links TRBV12-3 or TRBV12-4 to TRBJ2-7, with 12 bases lining up with TRBD2. J was trimmed by 5 bases and V by 4 bases; bases with no gene match: 0. This CDR3 region has 13 residues. The CDR3 spells CASSSSGGDEQYF. CDR3 in DNA: TGTGCCAGCAGTTCTAGCGGGGGGGACGAGCAGTACTTC.

This clone occurred once. This chain joins TRBV21-1 and TRBJ2-3; the DNA was not compared with TRBD1, the D call given in the table. TRBV21-1 is shown as a pseudogene. The CDR3 has 17 amino acids. CDR3 DNA sequence: TGTGCCAGCAGCCCCACCACCGGGCCAGGGATGCCAGATACGCAGTATTTT. Protein: CASSPTTGPGMPDTQYF.

The chain has TRBV5-1 and TRBJ1-6; 9 positions match TRBD1. Trimming removed 3 bases from V and 6 bases from J; junction bases left unmatched: 4. Germline CDR1 is SGHRS and CDR2 is YFSETQ. The CDR3 has 15 residues. The CDR3 sequence: CASSWGTGPNSPLHF. The CDR3 bases are TGCGCCAGCAGCTGGGGGACAGGGCCTAATTCACCCCTCCACTTT.

The rearrangement uses TRBV28 and TRBJ1-1; TRBD1 is a possible D gene (5 bases). Trimming took 7 bases from V and 1 from J, leaving 16 bases between them. Germline V gene data show CDR1 as MDHEN and CDR2 as SYDVKM. This CDR3 region has 15 residues. CDR3 loop: CASKTALTGNTEAFF. The CDR3 region has the DNA TGTGCCAGCAAAACCGCGCTCACAGGGAACACTGAAGCTTTCTTT.

This clone was observed a handful of times. The chain couples TRBV29-1 to TRBJ2-1; TRBD1 aligns across 9 bases. The V and J ends lost 6 bases and 3 bases, in that order; junction bases with no gene match: 6. Looked up from germline, CDR1 is SQVTM and CDR2 is ANQGSEA. The length of the CDR3 is 14 residues. CDR3: CSVGDRAIYNEQFF. In DNA form, the CDR3 reads TGCAGCGTGGGGGACAGGGCCATCTACAATGAGCAGTTCTTC.

The chain joins TRBV6-4 to TRBJ2-1; TRBD2 might be the D (6 bases). CDR1 MRHNA and CDR2 SNTAGT come from the germline V gene. Trimming shortened V by 5 bases and J by 0 bases, and 11 bases separated the two germline ends. This CDR3 is 15 amino acids long. Here the CDR3 reads CASSRGLLSYNEQFF. DNA for the CDR3: TGTGCCAGCAGTCGTGGACTACTCTCCTACAATGAGCAGTTCTTC.

The chain recombines TRBV9 with TRBJ1-5; 7 nucleotides agree with TRBD1. The germline CDR1 and CDR2 sequences are SGDLS and YYNGEE. CDR3 length: 14 amino acids. Trimming took 0 bases from V and 4 from J; bases not matched to a gene: 1. The CDR3: CASSVEGANQPQHF. For the CDR3, the DNA is TGTGCCAGCAGCGTAGAGGGGGCAAATCAGCCCCAGCATTTT.